This T cell receptor beta chain was profiled in a study of shared clonotypes between healthy human individuals. Study-wide findings and caveats: The expectation was that sequencing depth would affect clonotype sharing among donors.

Trimming stripped 0 bases from V and 4 bases from J, with 12 bases between. This CDR3 region has 16 residues. Germline assignment: CDR1 MGHRA and CDR2 YSYEKL. The repertoire was sequenced with immunoSEQ multiplex PCR; TCRdb's copy has only in-frame clones and lacks some. Altogether 2 million to 3 million clones are present, approximately 94% being singletons, with the ten largest covering over 0.12%. A remark on this clone: Its antigen is undetermined.

The sequencing input was naive CD4+ T cells sorted from blood. Subset meaning: CD45RA+ positively selected. The receptor's source is a man between 18 and 35 years old in good health. The chain carries TRBV4-1 and TRBJ2-2; D is perhaps TRBD2 (5 bases). The CDR3 DNA reads TGCGCCAGCAGCCAAGATTCGGCAGAGGGCACCGGGGAGCTGTTTTTT. Its translation is CASSQDSAEGTGELFF.